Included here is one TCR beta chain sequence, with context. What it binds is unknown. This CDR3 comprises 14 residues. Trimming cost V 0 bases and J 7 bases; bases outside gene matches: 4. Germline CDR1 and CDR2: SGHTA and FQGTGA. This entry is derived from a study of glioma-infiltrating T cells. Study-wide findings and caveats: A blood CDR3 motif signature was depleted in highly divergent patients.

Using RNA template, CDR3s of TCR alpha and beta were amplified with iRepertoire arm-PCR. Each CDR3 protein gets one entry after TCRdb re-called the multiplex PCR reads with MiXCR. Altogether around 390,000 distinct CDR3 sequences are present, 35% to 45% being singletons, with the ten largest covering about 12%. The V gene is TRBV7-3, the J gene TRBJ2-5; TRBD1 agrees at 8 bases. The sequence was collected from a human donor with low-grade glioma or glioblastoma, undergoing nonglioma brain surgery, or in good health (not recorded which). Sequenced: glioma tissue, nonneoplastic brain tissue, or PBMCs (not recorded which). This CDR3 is CASSLTGQGGTQYF. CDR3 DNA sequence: TGTGCCAGCAGCTTAACCGGACAGGGCGGGACCCAGTACTTC.